Shown below are 10 T cell receptor beta chains from a single sample sequenced in a study of early T cells in non-severe SARS-CoV-2 infection. MiXCR, applied by TCRdb to the 5' RACE reads, yields one record per CDR3 protein. In the table there are more than 40,000 distinct CDR3 sequences, almost 5.5% of which are singletons. The sample in question was whole blood, obtained at baseline. The origin of the receptors is an adult who was a healthcare worker with PCR-confirmed SARS-CoV-2 infection or an uninfected control (not recorded which).

A few counts support this clonotype. The chain recombines TRBV5-1 with TRBJ2-1; 11 bases match TRBD1. From germline, CDR1 is SGHRS and CDR2 YFSETQ. V shed 4 bases, J shed 6 bases, and the junction held 12 bases outside the gene matches. The CDR3 consists of 17 residues. Written as DNA, the CDR3 is TGCGCCAGCAGCATTTCGGACAGGGGGCGAAATGGCAATGAGCAGTTCTTC. As protein: CASSISDRGRNGNEQFF.

This clonotype was recorded many times. The rearrangement joins TRBV6-2 or TRBV6-3 to TRBJ2-5; TRBD1 might be the D (6 bases). V was shortened by 7 bases and J by 5 bases, with 8 bases between the two germline ends. This CDR3 region has 11 residues. Germline V gene data show CDR1 as MNHEY and CDR2 as SVGEGT. Here the CDR3 DNA reads TGTGCCAGCACCACAGGGGAGACCCAGTACTTC. Its translation: CASTTGETQYF.

This clonotype has just a few counts. The chain is built from TRBV4-1 and TRBJ1-1; no reliable D call. The length of the CDR3 is 15 residues. Trimming shortened V by 2 bases and J by 1 base, and 11 bases separated the two germline ends. CDR1 and CDR2 (germline): MGHRA, YSYEKL. CDR3 nucleotides: TGCGCCAGCAGCCAAATCTTCAGTGAGAACACTGAAGCTTTCTTT. Encoded protein: CASSQIFSENTEAFF.

This clonotype has ten or more counts. CDR3 nucleotides: TGTGCCACCAGTGGACAACTCTCCGCGGGGGGCACAGATACGCAGTATTTT. Translating it yields CATSGQLSAGGTDTQYF. This sequence joins TRBV24-1 and TRBJ2-3; TRBD2 aligns across 7 bases. Per the germline V gene, CDR1 is KGHDR and CDR2 is SFDVKD. The V gene end was trimmed by 5 bases and the J gene end by 1 base; junction bases not matched to a gene: 11. The CDR3 has 17 residues.

This chain links TRBV12-3 or TRBV12-4 with TRBJ1-2; D gene uncertain. The CDR3 totals 9 residues. Trimming cost V 3 bases and J 11 bases, with 4 bases left between them. In DNA, the CDR3 is TGTGCCAGCAGTTTTCCGTACACCTTC. This codes for CASSFPYTF.

This clonotype was observed many times. The chain uses TRBV20-1 and TRBJ2-5, with TRBD2 matching over 8 bases. This CDR3 is built from 18 residues. The junction had 20 bases not matched to a gene; V was cut back by 5 bases and J by 3 bases. CDR1 and CDR2 (germline): DFQATT, SNEGSKA (reference sequence). Written as DNA, the CDR3 is TGCAGTGCTCCTATGGCGATAGCGGGGTCCGTCGTGGAAGAGACCCAGTACTTC. It yields the protein CSAPMAIAGSVVEETQYF.

This clonotype was observed at least ten times. The genes are TRBV18 and TRBJ2-7; D may be TRBD2 (5 bases). The CDR3 has 14 amino acids. Germline-derived CDR1 and CDR2 are KGHSH and LQKENI. V was pared by 2 bases and J by 2 bases, with 10 bases between. The CDR3 spells CASSPASGPYEQYF. Here the CDR3 DNA reads TGTGCCAGCTCACCAGCGAGCGGACCCTACGAGCAGTACTTC.

This clonotype was counted between two and nine times. The V and J genes are TRBV6-5 and TRBJ2-3; no firm D call. The V end lost 0 bases, the J end lost 0 bases, and 10 bases lay between the germline ends. Germline lookup yields CDR1 MNHEY and CDR2 SVGAGI. The CDR3 has 16 residues. CDR3 coding DNA: TGTGCCAGCAGTTACTCGTTCTCCGTGAGCACAGATACGCAGTATTTT. Translation: CASSYSFSVSTDTQYF.

There are many counts of this clonotype. The chain couples TRBV20-1 to TRBJ2-1; D unclear. V dropped 0 bases and J dropped 0 bases, with 12 bases sitting between them. CDR1 is DFQATT and CDR2 is SNEGSKA in the germline V gene (reference sequence). The CDR3 has 16 residues. The CDR3 protein is CSARDKVRYSYNEQFF. As DNA, the CDR3 is TGCAGTGCTAGAGATAAAGTCAGATACTCCTACAATGAGCAGTTCTTC.

Only a few counts were recorded for this clonotype. The DNA for the CDR3 is TGTGCCAGCAGCAAAAGGGGAGATTCCTACGAGCAGTACTTC. Its protein is CASSKRGDSYEQYF. V is TRBV11-2 and J is TRBJ2-7, with D perhaps matching TRBD1 or TRBD2 (5 bases each). Deletions cut 5 bases from V and 1 base from J, with 12 bases between. Germline V gene data show CDR1 as SGHAT and CDR2 as FQNNGV. The CDR3 consists of 14 residues.